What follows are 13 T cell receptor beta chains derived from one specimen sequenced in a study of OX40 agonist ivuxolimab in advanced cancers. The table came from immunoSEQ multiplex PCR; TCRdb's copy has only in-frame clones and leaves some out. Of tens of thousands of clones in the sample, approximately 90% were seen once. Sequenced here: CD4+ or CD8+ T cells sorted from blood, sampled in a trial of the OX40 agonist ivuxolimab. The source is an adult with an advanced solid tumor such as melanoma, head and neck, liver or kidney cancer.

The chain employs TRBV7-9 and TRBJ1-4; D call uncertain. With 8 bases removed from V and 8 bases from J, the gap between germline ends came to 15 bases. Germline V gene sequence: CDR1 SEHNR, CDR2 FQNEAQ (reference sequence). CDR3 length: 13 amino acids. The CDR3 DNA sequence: TGTGCCAGCCACGGACGGGTCGGGGAAAAACTGTTTTTT. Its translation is CASHGRVGEKLFF.

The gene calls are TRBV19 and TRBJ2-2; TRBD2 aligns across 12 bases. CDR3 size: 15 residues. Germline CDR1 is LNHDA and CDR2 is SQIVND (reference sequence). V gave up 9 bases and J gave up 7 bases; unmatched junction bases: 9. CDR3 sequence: CASSRLAGEGGELFF. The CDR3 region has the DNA TGTGCCAGCAGCAGACTAGCGGGGGAAGGCGGGGAGCTGTTTTTT.

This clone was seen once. CDR3 protein: CASSLTGHRGGPDTQYF. CDR3 coding DNA: TGTGCCAGCAGCTTAACGGGGCACAGGGGAGGCCCAGATACGCAGTATTTT. V gene TRBV7-3 combines with J gene TRBJ2-3, with a weak D call TRBD1 (7 bases). Germline V gene data show CDR1 as SGHTA and CDR2 as FQGTGA. This CDR3 is 17 amino acids long. Trimming pared 0 bases from V and 4 bases from J, leaving 17 bases between.

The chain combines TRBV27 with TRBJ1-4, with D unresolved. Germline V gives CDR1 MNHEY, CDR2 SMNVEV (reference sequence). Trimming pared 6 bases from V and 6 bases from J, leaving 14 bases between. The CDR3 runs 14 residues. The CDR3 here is CASRSRQGYEKLFF. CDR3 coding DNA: TGTGCCAGCAGGTCGCGCCAAGGGTATGAAAAACTGTTTTTT.

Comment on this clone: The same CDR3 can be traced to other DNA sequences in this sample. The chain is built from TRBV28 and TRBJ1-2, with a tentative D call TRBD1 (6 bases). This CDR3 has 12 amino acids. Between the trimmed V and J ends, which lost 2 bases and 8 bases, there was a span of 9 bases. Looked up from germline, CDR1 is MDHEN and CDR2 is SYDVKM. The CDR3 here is CASSLRGYGYTF. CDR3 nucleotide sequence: TGTGCCAGCAGTTTAAGGGGGTACGGCTACACCTTC.

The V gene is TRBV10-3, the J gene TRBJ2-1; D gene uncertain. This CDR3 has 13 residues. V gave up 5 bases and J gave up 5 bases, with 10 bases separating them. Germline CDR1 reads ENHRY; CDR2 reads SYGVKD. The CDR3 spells CAISPLLNNEQFF. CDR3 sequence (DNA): TGTGCCATCAGTCCCCTCCTAAACAATGAGCAGTTCTTC.

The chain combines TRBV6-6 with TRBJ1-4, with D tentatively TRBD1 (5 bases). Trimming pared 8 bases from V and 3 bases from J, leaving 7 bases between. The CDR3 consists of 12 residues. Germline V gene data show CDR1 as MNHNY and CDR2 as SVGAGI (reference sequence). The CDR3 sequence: CASWGPNEKLFF. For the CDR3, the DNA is TGTGCCAGCTGGGGACCTAATGAAAAACTGTTTTTT.

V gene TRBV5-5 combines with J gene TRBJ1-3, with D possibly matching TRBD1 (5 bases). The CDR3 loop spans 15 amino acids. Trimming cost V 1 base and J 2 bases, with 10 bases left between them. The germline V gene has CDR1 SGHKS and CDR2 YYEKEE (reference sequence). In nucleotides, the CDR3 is TGTGCCAGCAGCTTGTTACAGGTTGCTGGAAACACCATATATTTT. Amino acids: CASSLLQVAGNTIYF.

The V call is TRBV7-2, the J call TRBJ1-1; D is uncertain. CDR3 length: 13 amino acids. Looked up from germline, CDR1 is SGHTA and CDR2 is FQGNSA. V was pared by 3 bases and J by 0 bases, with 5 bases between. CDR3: CASSLHMNTEAFF. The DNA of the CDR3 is TGTGCCAGCAGCTTGCATATGAACACTGAAGCTTTCTTT.

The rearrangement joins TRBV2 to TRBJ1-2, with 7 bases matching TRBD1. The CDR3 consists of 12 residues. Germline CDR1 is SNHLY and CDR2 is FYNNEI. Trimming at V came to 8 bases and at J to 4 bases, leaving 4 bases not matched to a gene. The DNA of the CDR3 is TGTGCCAGCGACAGGGACCCCTATGGCTACACCTTC. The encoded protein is CASDRDPYGYTF.

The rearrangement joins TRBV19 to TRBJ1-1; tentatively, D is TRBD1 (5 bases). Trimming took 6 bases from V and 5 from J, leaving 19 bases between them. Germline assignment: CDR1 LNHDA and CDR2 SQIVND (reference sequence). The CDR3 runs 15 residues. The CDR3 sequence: CASSLIWGEGTEAFF. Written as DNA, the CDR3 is TGTGCCAGTAGCTTAATTTGGGGGGAGGGGACTGAAGCTTTCTTT.

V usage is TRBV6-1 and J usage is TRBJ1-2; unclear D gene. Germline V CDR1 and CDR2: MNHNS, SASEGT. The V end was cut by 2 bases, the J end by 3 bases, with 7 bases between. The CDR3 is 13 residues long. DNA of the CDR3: TGTGCCAGCAGTGAACGGGGAGACTATGGCTACACCTTC. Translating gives CASSERGDYGYTF.

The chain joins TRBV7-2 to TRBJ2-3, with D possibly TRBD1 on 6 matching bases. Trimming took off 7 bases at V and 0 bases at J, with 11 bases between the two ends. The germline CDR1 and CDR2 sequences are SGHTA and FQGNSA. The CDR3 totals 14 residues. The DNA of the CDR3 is TGTGCCAGCAAGAGACAGGCCAGCACAGATACGCAGTATTTT. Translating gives CASKRQASTDTQYF.